The T cell receptor beta chain under discussion was sequenced for a study of T cells after yellow fever vaccination. Whole-study findings and limits: Reappearance after the booster was observed for most primary-vaccination clones (about 96% CD4, about 91% CD8). One caveat is that FACS-sorted repertoires could contain abundant clonotypes contaminating from the bulk population.

CDR3 length: 16 amino acids. The V gene's germline CDR1 is SGDLS and CDR2 YYNGEE. Trimming took 3 bases from V and 2 from J, leaving 15 bases between them. Template switching by 5'RACE produced TCR cDNA, adding a universal primer site and UMIs. TCRdb reprocessed the 5' RACE reads via MiXCR and lists one record per CDR3 protein. This sample has some 110,000 distinct CDR3 sequences, with roughly 8.9% found just once. This clonotype showed up many times. The antigen remains undetermined. The sequence derives from a man younger than 40 who received the YFV17D yellow fever vaccine. The starting material was CD8+ T cells sorted from PBMCs, obtained 45 days after the yellow fever booster vaccination. The V call is TRBV9, the J call TRBJ2-1; D is possibly TRBD1 or TRBD2 (5 bases each). The CDR3 protein is CASSEGQDWTYNEQFF. CDR3 bases: TGTGCCAGCAGCGAGGGGCAGGACTGGACCTACAATGAGCAGTTCTTC. Together with reference TRBV9 and TRBJ2-1, the CDR3 gives the full variable domain: DSGVTQTPKHLITATGQRVTLRCSPRSGDLSVYWYQQSLDQGLQFLIQYYNGEERAKGNILERFSAQQFPDLHSELNLSSLELGDSALYFCASSEGQDWTYNEQFFGPGTRLTVL.